These 2 T cell receptor beta chains came from one sample sequenced in a study of cytotoxic CD8 clonotypes in ibrutinib-treated CLL. Clones were read by immunoSEQ multiplex PCR, and TCRdb kept only the in-frame ones, dropping some. The data hold 30,000 to 50,000 clones, with approximately 67% observed a single time. The specimen was PBMCs, collected at disease progression, from a patient treated with ibrutinib. Source of these receptors: a human donor with chronic lymphocytic leukemia.

The chain is built from TRBV11-3 and TRBJ2-7; TRBD2 matches at 12 bases. CDR1 and CDR2 from the germline V gene are SGHNT and YENEEA. With 5 bases clipped from V and 5 bases from J, the junction kept 7 bases outside the gene matches. This CDR3 region has 15 residues. The CDR3 DNA follows: TGTGCCAGCAGCCCCCGACTAGCGGGAGCGAACGAGCAGTACTTC. It specifies CASSPRLAGANEQYF.

In its sample, this clone was seen a few times. This chain joins TRBV7-9 and TRBJ2-3; the match to TRBD2 covers 8 bases. The CDR3 loop spans 14 amino acids. CDR1 SEHNR and CDR2 FQNEAQ come from the germline V gene (reference sequence). V lost 5 bases and J lost 7; bases outside the gene matches: 8. CDR3 coding DNA: TGTGCCAGCAGCCCCGGACTAGCCCAAAATACGCAGTATTTT. Translated, it gives CASSPGLAQNTQYF. The complete variable domain, with remaining parts taken from reference TRBV7-9 and TRBJ2-3, reads DTGVSQNPRHKITKRGQNVTFRCDPISEHNRLYWYRQTLGQGPEFLTYFQNEAQLEKSRLLSDRFSAERPKGSFSTLEIQRTEQGDSAMYLCASSPGLAQNTQYFGPGTRLTVL.